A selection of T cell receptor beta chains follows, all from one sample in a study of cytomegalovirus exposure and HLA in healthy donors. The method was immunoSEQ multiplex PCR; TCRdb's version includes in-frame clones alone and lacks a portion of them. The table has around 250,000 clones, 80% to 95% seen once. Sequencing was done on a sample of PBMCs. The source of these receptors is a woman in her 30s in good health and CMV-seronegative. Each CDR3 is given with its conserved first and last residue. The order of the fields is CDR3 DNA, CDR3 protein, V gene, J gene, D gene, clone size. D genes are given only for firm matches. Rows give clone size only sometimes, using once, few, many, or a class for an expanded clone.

TGTGCCAGTAATGGGCAGACCGCAACTAATGAAAAACTGTTTTTT	CASNGQTATNEKLFF	TRBV19	TRBJ1-4	NA	NA
TGTGCCAGCAGCTCAACCCCGGGGGAGCTGTTTTTT	CASSSTPGELFF	TRBV7-9	TRBJ2-2	NA	NA
TGTGCCAGCAGACCAATGCCTGGGACTAGCGGACCGAAAGAGACCCAGTACTTC	CASRPMPGTSGPKETQYF	TRBV27	TRBJ2-5	TRBD2	NA
TGTGCCAGCAGTTTTGGTGAGGGCAATGAGCAGTTCTTC	CASSFGEGNEQFF	TRBV27	TRBJ2-1	NA	NA
TGCGCCAGCAGCCAAGGACTAGCGGGAGTCAATGAGCAGTTCTTC	CASSQGLAGVNEQFF	TRBV4-1	TRBJ2-1	TRBD2	NA
TGTGCCGGATCGGGACAGCCGAGTCAGCCCCAGCATTTT	CAGSGQPSQPQHF	TRBV28	TRBJ1-5	TRBD1	once
TGTGCCAGCAGTGAAAGAGTGGGCGGGAGATCTACCTACGAGCAGTACTTC	CASSERVGGRSTYEQYF	TRBV6-1	TRBJ2-7	TRBD2	NA
TGTGCCAGCAGCGTGGGCTACTCTGGAAACACCATATATTTT	CASSVGYSGNTIYF	TRBV9	TRBJ1-3	NA	NA
TGTGCCAGCAGTTTCACGCGACAGGGAGATGGCTACACCTTC	CASSFTRQGDGYTF	TRBV27	TRBJ1-2	TRBD1	NA
TGTGCCAGCAGCCTATCGGGACAGGGACCTTCTGGAAACACCATATATTTT	CASSLSGQGPSGNTIYF	TRBV7-2	TRBJ1-3	TRBD1	NA
TGTGCCAGCAGCTTAGGGGGGACTAGCGGGTCCACCGGGGAGCTGTTTTTT	CASSLGGTSGSTGELFF	TRBV11-3	TRBJ2-2	TRBD2	NA
TGTGCCAGCAGTGAGGGGACAGGGGAGGAAGAGACCCAGTACTTC	CASSEGTGEEETQYF	TRBV2	TRBJ2-5	TRBD1	NA
TGTGCCAGCAGCAATGACCCTGTTGGCTTGGCCTACGAGCAGTACTTC	CASSNDPVGLAYEQYF	TRBV7-2	TRBJ2-7	NA	NA
TGTGCCATCCGGGACAACCAAGAGACCCAGTACTTC	CAIRDNQETQYF	TRBV10-3	TRBJ2-5	NA	NA
TGCGCCAGCAGCGCCGGGACTAGCGGGAGTCTCGATGAGCAGTTCTTC	CASSAGTSGSLDEQFF	TRBV5-1	TRBJ2-1	TRBD2	NA
TGTGCCAGCAGCTTAGAGTCGGCTACTAACGAGCAGTACTTC	CASSLESATNEQYF	TRBV7-9	TRBJ2-7	NA	NA
TGTGCCAGCAGTGCGACTAGCGGGAGGGGGGAGCAGTTCTTC	CASSATSGRGEQFF	TRBV2	TRBJ2-1	TRBD2	NA
TGTGCCAGCTCACCTCTGGACAGGACCAAAACCTACGAGCAGTACTTC	CASSPLDRTKTYEQYF	TRBV18	TRBJ2-7	TRBD1	few
TGTGCCAGCAGCGGTATGAACACTGAAGCTTTCTTT	CASSGMNTEAFF	TRBV27	TRBJ1-1	NA	once
TGTGCCAGCAGTTCGCCATACCCCCCCGGGCTGGGACAGGGGTTCTCCTACAATGAGCAGTTCTTC	CASSSPYPPGLGQGFSYNEQFF	TRBV28	TRBJ2-1	TRBD1	once
TGTGCCAGCAAGGAGTTCGGCACCGGGGAGCTGTTTTTT	CASKEFGTGELFF	TRBV27	TRBJ2-2	NA	NA
TGTGCCAGTAGGGGACTTACGAACACCGGGGAGCTGTTTTTT	CASRGLTNTGELFF	TRBV19	TRBJ2-2	NA	few
TGTGCCAGCAGTGAAACAGGGGGCAAAAACATTCAGTACTTC	CASSETGGKNIQYF	TRBV2	TRBJ2-4	TRBD1	once
TGTGCCAGCAGTGATATTTGGACTAGCGGGAGAGTCGAGCAGTACTTC	CASSDIWTSGRVEQYF	TRBV6-1	TRBJ2-7	TRBD2	once
TGTGCCAGCAGCGACCCCGGGACAGGGTGGTTCGAGCAGTACTTC	CASSDPGTGWFEQYF	TRBV11-3	TRBJ2-7	TRBD1	NA
TGTGCCTGGAGGGAGGGCAGTTATGGCTACACCTTC	CAWREGSYGYTF	TRBV30	TRBJ1-2	NA	NA
TGTGCCAGCAGCGCCGGACTAGGCTACAATGAGCAGTTCTTC	CASSAGLGYNEQFF	TRBV9	TRBJ2-1	TRBD2	NA
TGTGCCTCACGGGGACAGGGGTCCCACGAGCAGTACTTC	CASRGQGSHEQYF	TRBV28	TRBJ2-7	TRBD1	NA
TGTGCCAGCAGTGATACAAGTGTCAAGCAGTACTTC	CASSDTSVKQYF	TRBV2	TRBJ2-7	NA	NA
TGTGCCAGCAGCCTAGCGGGAGAGGCCAATGAGCAGTTCTTC	CASSLAGEANEQFF	TRBV5-6	TRBJ2-1	TRBD2	NA
TGTGCCAGCAGCTTAGTAGGCGAGCAGTACTTC	CASSLVGEQYF	TRBV7-6	TRBJ2-7	NA	NA
TGTGCCAGTAAACCCACCGGGACTCCGGATGGGGATACGCAGTATTTT	CASKPTGTPDGDTQYF	TRBV19	TRBJ2-3	NA	once
TGTGCCAGCACCCTAATCCCCGGACAGGACTATGGCTACACCTTC	CASTLIPGQDYGYTF	TRBV7-9	TRBJ1-2	TRBD1	NA
TGCAGCGCCTTAGGACAGGGAATCAATGAGCAGTTCTTC	CSALGQGINEQFF	TRBV29-1	TRBJ2-1	TRBD1	NA
TGTGCCAGCTCCCCAGGCAGGGGTACAGATACGCAGTATTTT	CASSPGRGTDTQYF	TRBV18	TRBJ2-3	NA	NA
TGTGCCAGCAGCTTAGGGACTAGCGGATTCTCCTACGAGCAGTACTTC	CASSLGTSGFSYEQYF	TRBV13	TRBJ2-7	TRBD2	NA
TGCGCCAGCAGCTTGGATGCGGGAGACACCTACGAGCAGTACTTC	CASSLDAGDTYEQYF	TRBV5-1	TRBJ2-7	TRBD2	NA
TGCGCCAGCAGCCAAGGGACTAGCGGGACCGATGAGCAGTTCTTC	CASSQGTSGTDEQFF	TRBV4-3	TRBJ2-1	TRBD2	NA
TGTGCCAGCAGTTTCAGGGGGATAGCCGGACGTCGAAACAATGAGCAGTTCTTC	CASSFRGIAGRRNNEQFF	TRBV27	TRBJ2-1	TRBD1	NA
TGTGCCAGCAGCGGTATCTTCACAGGGAAAGAGACCCAGTACTTC	CASSGIFTGKETQYF	TRBV2	TRBJ2-5	NA	NA
TGTGCCAGCAAGCGGGACCCAGGACCGCGCTACGAGCAGTACTTC	CASKRDPGPRYEQYF	TRBV27	TRBJ2-7	TRBD2	NA
TGTGCCAGCAGCGTAGCTCTCGGATATACCTACAATGAGCAGTTCTTC	CASSVALGYTYNEQFF	TRBV9	TRBJ2-1	NA	NA
TGTGCCAGCAGCCCTGACCGGACAGGGGGCACCGGGGAGCTGTTTTTT	CASSPDRTGGTGELFF	TRBV7-9	TRBJ2-2	TRBD1	NA
TGTGCCAGCAGTATGGGGAGTCAGGACGAGCAGTACTTC	CASSMGSQDEQYF	TRBV13	TRBJ2-7	NA	NA
TGTGCCAGCAGCGTAGAGAGAACCGGGGAGCTGTTTTTT	CASSVERTGELFF	TRBV9	TRBJ2-2	NA	NA
TGTGCCAGCAGCCGACAGGGGCTCAATCAGCCCCAGCATTTT	CASSRQGLNQPQHF	TRBV2	TRBJ1-5	TRBD1	few
TGTGCCTGGAGTGTCCGGACGGACGTATCATATGGCTACACCTTC	CAWSVRTDVSYGYTF	TRBV30	TRBJ1-2	NA	NA
TGTGCCCAAGACTCGGGACTAGCGAAAGACGAGCAGTACTTC	CAQDSGLAKDEQYF	TRBV2	TRBJ2-7	TRBD2	NA
TGTGCCAGCAGCCCTAGCGCTTCCTACGAGCAGTACTTC	CASSPSASYEQYF	TRBV7-9	TRBJ2-7	NA	NA
TGTGCCAGCAGCCACGGACTAGCGGGAGTACTAAACACCGGGGAGCTGTTTTTT	CASSHGLAGVLNTGELFF	TRBV11-2	TRBJ2-2	TRBD2	NA
TGTGCCAGCAGTTTTTCGGGTCAGGGCTACAATGAGCAGTTCTTC	CASSFSGQGYNEQFF	TRBV27	TRBJ2-1	NA	NA
TGCGCCAGCAGCCCCTACGGGGACGGGGAGCTGTTTTTT	CASSPYGDGELFF	TRBV4-3	TRBJ2-2	NA	NA
TGTGCCAGCCTCCGGGACAGGGCGTCCTACGAGCAGTACTTC	CASLRDRASYEQYF	TRBV7-2	TRBJ2-7	TRBD1	NA
TGTGCCAGAAGCTTGGCCGGGACAGGGGGCCGGGACACTGAAGCTTTCTTT	CARSLAGTGGRDTEAFF	TRBV5-3	TRBJ1-1	TRBD1	NA
TGTGCCATAAGGACTAGCGGGTCTAGCACAGATACGCAGTATTTT	CAIRTSGSSTDTQYF	TRBV10-3	TRBJ2-3	TRBD2	NA